A selection of T cell receptor beta chains follows, all from one sample in a study of identical twins. Each CDR3 protein gets one entry after TCRdb re-called the 5' RACE reads with MiXCR. The sample includes hundreds of thousands of distinct CDR3 sequences, around an eighth of them seen just once. In addition, the sample was reused for a study of yellow fever vaccine responses in identical twins.

The sequencing sample was made of PBMCs. These receptors were obtained from a young woman in good health. Both conserved end residues are part of each CDR3. D genes are given only for firm matches.

D	V	J	CDR3
.	TRBV7-6	TRBJ2-3	CASTVGPSTDTQYF
TRBD2	TRBV10-3	TRBJ2-3	CAISGTSGPTSTDTQYF
.	TRBV10-3	TRBJ2-7	CAISGAESSYEQYF
.	TRBV7-2	TRBJ1-6	CASSVSPWGSPLHF
TRBD1	TRBV12-5	TRBJ2-3	CASGSGQGADTQYF
.	TRBV7-9	TRBJ2-5	CASTADRNQETQYF
TRBD1	TRBV28	TRBJ1-5	CASSLYDWGTVVNQPQHF
TRBD2	TRBV20-1	TRBJ2-7	CSAREGLASTYEQYF
.	TRBV5-1	TRBJ1-3	CASSLGDSFFGNTIYF
.	TRBV25-1	TRBJ2-1	CASSGIRVGYNEQFF
TRBD1	TRBV7-9	TRBJ2-5	CASSAIPGQGTWETQYF
.	TRBV6-5	TRBJ2-2	CASSSRETNTGELFF
TRBD1	TRBV28	TRBJ2-5	CASSYSGQTQETQYF
.	TRBV6-5	TRBJ2-5	CASSYQGSIRETQYF
.	TRBV29-1	TRBJ2-5	CSVMSIQETQYF
.	TRBV20-1	TRBJ2-7	CSARAESNYEQYF
.	TRBV7-3	TRBJ2-2	CASRRDGLSNTGELFF
.	TRBV4-1	TRBJ2-1	CASSQDEGPYNEQFF
TRBD1	TRBV7-3	TRBJ1-6	CASSLGTGVESPLHF
.	TRBV7-9	TRBJ2-1	CASSTTTGWGSYNEQFF
.	TRBV25-1	TRBJ2-2	CATWDLAGELFF
TRBD1	TRBV29-1	TRBJ2-1	CSLRTGPNEQFF
TRBD2	TRBV14	TRBJ2-1	CASSQAPGLAESSYNEQFF
TRBD2	TRBV7-7	TRBJ2-2	CASSLTPPGLGGPGELFF
TRBD2	TRBV9	TRBJ2-2	CASSVGKREFSGELFF
.	TRBV7-2	TRBJ2-1	CASSPESAGGNEQFF